This TCR beta chain was documented in a study of T cells in Graves' hyperthyroidism and ophthalmopathy. Study information: Initial diagnosis, before any treatment, was when peripheral blood was collected.

Amplified TCR beta CDR3 regions derived from RNA transcripts. TCR CDR3 regions were first amplified by RT-PCR with HTBI primers. One entry per CDR3 protein results from TCRdb running MiXCR on the multiplex PCR reads. Among over 200,000 distinct CDR3 sequences, about a sixth were seen once, and the ten largest hold 35% to 50%. Of note for this clonotype: What it binds is not known.

Germline V gene data show CDR1 as DFQATT and CDR2 as SNEGSKA (reference sequence). The CDR3 sequence is 11 residues long. Study outcomes and limitations: The model forecast ophthalmopathy, anticipating it by a median roughly 6 months before onset.

No ophthalmopathy progression within 18 months constituted stable Graves' hyperthyroidism. Exclusions: uncontrolled infection, other autoimmune disease, pregnancy, lactation. The V call is TRBV20-1, the J call TRBJ2-3, with D hard to call. The sequence came from a man in his forties with Graves' hyperthyroidism. Sequenced: blood. The CDR3 region is CTPLRTDTQYF. The CDR3 nucleotides are TGCACCCCCCTTAGAACAGATACGCAGTATTTT.